The clone carrying this T cell receptor beta chain was seen repeatedly, ten times or more. The source of the sample is a study of spatial heterogeneity in lung cancer. Overall study: Follow-up PBMC samples were sequenced when available, at a median of approximately 24 months after resection.

Time point here: blood at routine non-recurrence follow-up after resection. Unsorted tumor, nontumor lung tissue or cryopreserved PBMC supplied the whole RNA. The CDR3 extends over 16 amino acids. Germline CDR1 MNHNY, CDR2 SVGAGI (reference sequence). Trimming shortened V by 2 bases and J by 1 base, and 14 bases separated the two germline ends. The library protocol tagged each TCR cDNA with a unique molecular identifier. Using its own MiXCR run on the 5' RACE reads, TCRdb lists one record per CDR3 protein. The table records about 20,000 distinct CDR3 sequences, about a tenth of them present only once.

The sample consisted of PBMCs, taken at follow-up. V usage is TRBV6-6 and J usage is TRBJ2-5; the D gene is possibly TRBD2 (5 bases). This TCR came from a female donor with early-stage non-small cell lung cancer. This chain's CDR3 is CASSYPTGSTQETQYF. As DNA, the CDR3 is TGTGCCAGCAGTTACCCCACGGGATCCACCCAAGAGACCCAGTACTTC.